Shown below are 19 T cell receptor beta chains from a single sample sequenced in a study of OX40 agonist ivuxolimab in advanced cancers. Produced via immunoSEQ multiplex PCR; TCRdb's table is partial and in-frame only. Of some 28,000 clones listed, about 79% were seen once; the top ten hold roughly 15%. This specimen was CD4+ or CD8+ T cells sorted from blood, taken in a trial of the OX40 agonist ivuxolimab. The receptors were sampled from an adult with an advanced solid tumor such as melanoma, head and neck, liver or kidney cancer.

The V gene is TRBV6-5, the J gene TRBJ2-7; tentative D call: TRBD1 (5 bases). Germline lookup yields CDR1 MNHEY and CDR2 SVGAGI. Deletions cut 4 bases from V and 5 bases from J, with 15 bases between. The CDR3 covers 14 residues. The CDR3: CASSLDGAGNEQYF. The CDR3 region has the DNA TGTGCCAGCAGTTTGGATGGGGCAGGGAACGAGCAGTACTTC.

This clone was detected a few times. The chain links TRBV28 to TRBJ1-2; D perhaps matches TRBD1 (6 bases). The germline CDR1 and CDR2 sequences are MDHEN and SYDVKM. V was clipped by 6 bases and J by 1 base, with 12 bases between them. The CDR3 covers 14 residues. CDR3 protein: CASRQGGVNYGYTF. CDR3 nucleotide sequence: TGTGCCAGCAGGCAAGGGGGGGTTAACTATGGCTACACCTTC.

J is TRBJ2-3 and V is TRBV2; the match to TRBD2 covers 7 bases. The CDR3 sequence is 13 residues long. The J segment lost 2 bases and the V segment lost 10 bases, leaving 6 bases of the junction unmatched. The germline V gene has CDR1 SNHLY and CDR2 FYNNEI. The CDR3 loop is CATRTRFTDTQYF. The CDR3 DNA sequence: TGTGCCACCCGGACTAGGTTCACAGATACGCAGTATTTT.

The V gene is TRBV6-4, the J gene TRBJ1-2; the match to TRBD1 covers 7 bases. This CDR3 is 13 amino acids long. V was clipped by 3 bases and J by 11 bases; unmatched bases: 9. Germline CDR1 and CDR2: MRHNA and SNTAGT. CDR3 region: CASSERGRAGYTF. The CDR3 region has the DNA TGTGCCAGCAGTGAAAGGGGGCGGGCTGGATACACCTTC.

This sequence joins TRBV7-9 and TRBJ1-1; perhaps TRBD1 as D (5 bases). The CDR3 has 14 residues. Trimming took off 1 base at V and 0 bases at J, with 6 bases between the two ends. CDR1 and CDR2 (germline): SEHNR, FQNEAQ (reference sequence). CDR3 sequence (DNA): TGTGCCAGCAGCTTAGAGGGGTTGAACACTGAAGCTTTCTTT. As protein: CASSLEGLNTEAFF.

V gene TRBV30 combines with J gene TRBJ1-5, with 9 bases aligning to TRBD1. The CDR3 totals 14 residues. The junction had 5 bases not matched to a gene; V was cut back by 1 base and J by 7 bases. CDR1 is GTSNPN and CDR2 is SVGIG in the germline V gene (reference sequence). The CDR3 here is CAWSDTGGGQPQHF. Written as DNA, the CDR3 is TGTGCCTGGAGTGATACAGGGGGCGGGCAGCCCCAGCATTTT.

The chain combines TRBV9 with TRBJ2-7, with D tentatively TRBD2 (6 bases). The V end lost 0 bases, the J end lost 6 bases, and 19 bases lay between the germline ends. The germline V gene encodes CDR1 SGDLS and CDR2 YYNGEE. This CDR3 is 16 amino acids long. CDR3 in amino acids: CASSVVNAGKMSEQYF. CDR3 nucleotide sequence: TGTGCCAGCAGCGTAGTTAACGCGGGAAAGATGAGCGAGCAGTACTTC.

The chain joins TRBV28 to TRBJ2-2, with D perhaps TRBD2 (5 bases). The CDR3 covers 14 residues. Trimming took 3 bases from V and 3 from J, leaving 8 bases between them. Germline V lookup: CDR1 MDHEN, CDR2 SYDVKM. The CDR3 loop is CASSFVGDTGELFF. As DNA, the CDR3 is TGTGCCAGCAGTTTCGTCGGGGACACCGGGGAGCTGTTTTTT.

The gene calls are TRBV18 and TRBJ2-7, with D perhaps matching TRBD1 (5 bases). Germline V gives CDR1 KGHSH, CDR2 LQKENI. The CDR3 is made up of 12 amino acids. Trimming removed 4 bases at V and 3 bases at J, with 7 bases between. The CDR3 DNA reads TGTGCCAGCTCACTACAGGTCTACGAGCAGTACTTC. Translated, it gives CASSLQVYEQYF.

The CDR3 loop reads CSAKSWTEAFF. For the CDR3, the DNA is TGCAGTGCTAAGTCGTGGACTGAAGCTTTCTTT. The chain carries TRBV20-1 and TRBJ1-1; D unresolved. V gave up 4 bases and J gave up 5 bases, with 8 bases separating them. CDR3 length: 11 amino acids. The germline CDR1 and CDR2 sequences are DFQATT and SNEGSKA (reference sequence).

This chain joins TRBV7-7 and TRBJ2-7, with a tentative D call TRBD1 (6 bases). This CDR3 contains 14 residues. V shed 2 bases and J shed 2 bases, with 10 bases lying between them. Germline CDR1 SSHAT, CDR2 FNYEAQ (reference sequence). The CDR3 is CASSLYEGAYEQYF. The CDR3 nucleotides are TGTGCCAGCAGCTTATACGAGGGGGCCTACGAGCAGTACTTC.

CDR3 region: CASSLTGPGGGDEQYF. In nucleotides, the CDR3 is TGTGCCAGCAGTCTTACGGGACCAGGGGGAGGAGACGAGCAGTACTTC. The rearrangement links TRBV6-6 to TRBJ2-7; the D gene is possibly TRBD1 (7 bases). V gave up 5 bases and J gave up 5 bases, with 22 bases separating them. The germline CDR1 and CDR2 sequences are MNHNY and SVGAGI (reference sequence). This CDR3 has 16 residues.

The genes are TRBV5-1 and TRBJ2-5; 7 positions match TRBD1. CDR3 length equals 15 residues. Germline CDR1 SGHRS, CDR2 YFSETQ. Germline trimming cut 0 bases from V and 3 bases from J; bases unmatched to any gene: 5. CDR3 sequence reads: CASSLGQGVKETQYF. CDR3 nucleotides: TGCGCCAGCAGCTTGGGTCAGGGGGTTAAAGAGACCCAGTACTTC. The full variable domain, rest sourced from reference TRBV5-1 and TRBJ2-5, is KAGVTQTPRYLIKTRGQQVTLSCSPISGHRSVSWYQQTPGQGLQFLFEYFSETQRNKGNFPGRFSGRQFSNSRSEMNVSTLELGDSALYLCASSLGQGVKETQYFGPGTRLLVL.

This clone has just one count. This chain links TRBV5-5 with TRBJ2-1, with D perhaps matching TRBD1 (5 bases). Trimming cost V 4 bases and J 1 base, with 12 bases left between them. In germline, CDR1 is SGHKS, CDR2 YYEKEE (reference sequence). CDR3 length: 15 amino acids. CDR3 sequence reads: CASSPGSWSYNEQFF. The CDR3 DNA is TGTGCCAGCAGCCCAGGGTCTTGGTCCTACAATGAGCAGTTCTTC. Full variable domain (outside the CDR3, taken from reference TRBV5-5 and TRBJ2-1): DAGVTQSPTHLIKTRGQQVTLRCSPISGHKSVSWYQQVLGQGPQFIFQYYEKEERGRGNFPDRFSARQFPNYSSELNVNALLLGDSALYLCASSPGSWSYNEQFFGPGTRLTVL.

This chain joins TRBV4-1 and TRBJ1-2; 7 bases align to TRBD1. The CDR3 is 15 residues long. The junction had 6 bases not matched to a gene; V was cut back by 1 base and J by 4 bases. The V gene's germline CDR1 is MGHRA and CDR2 YSYEKL. The CDR3 region is CASSQGTGDLYGYTF. CDR3 DNA: TGCGCCAGCAGCCAAGGGACAGGAGACCTCTATGGCTACACCTTC.

This chain uses TRBV7-3 with TRBJ2-7; unclear D gene. The V and J ends lost 5 bases and 6 bases respectively, with 8 bases between them. The V gene's germline CDR1 is SGHTA and CDR2 FQGTGA. This CDR3 is built from 11 residues. The CDR3 region is CASSPLIEQYF. The DNA for the CDR3 is TGTGCCAGCAGCCCGTTGATCGAGCAGTACTTC.

This clone was counted only a few times. The chain has TRBV7-9 and TRBJ1-6, with a possible D match to TRBD1 (6 bases). Trimming left V 0 bases short and J 11 bases short, with 14 bases between. Germline values: CDR1 SEHNR, CDR2 FQNEAQ (reference sequence). The CDR3 is made up of 15 amino acids. Here the CDR3 DNA reads TGTGCCAGCAGCTTAGCAGGGGGAAGCGGGCCACCCCTCCACTTT. Translating it yields CASSLAGGSGPPLHF.

The chain combines TRBV19 with TRBJ1-5; the D is unclear. This CDR3 is built from 13 residues. The germline gives CDR1 LNHDA, CDR2 SQIVND (reference sequence). The V gene lost 0 bases and the J gene lost 10 bases, with 10 bases spanning the gap. CDR3 loop: CASSIDWSDPQHF. Written as DNA, the CDR3 is TGTGCCAGTAGTATAGATTGGTCCGACCCCCAGCATTTT.

The rearrangement uses TRBV18 and TRBJ1-1; 7 nucleotides align to TRBD1. Germline V gene sequence: CDR1 KGHSH, CDR2 LQKENI. The CDR3 sequence is 17 residues long. V dropped 1 base and J dropped 6; count of bases not matched to a gene: 14. The CDR3 region has the DNA TGTGCCAGCTCACCACTCTCGGCAGGGGGTTTGATTTCTGAAGCTTTCTTT. Translated, it gives CASSPLSAGGLISEAFF.